What follows is one T cell receptor beta chain and its context. Original data processing: Quantification of nucleated cells was approximated via reference gene primer amplification. Produced via immunoSEQ multiplex PCR; TCRdb's table is partial and in-frame only. The V and J calls and the clone size are those of that table, but D and trimming were determined from the DNA. The sample holds 200,000 to 250,000 clones, around 83% seen once. The CDR3 covers 16 residues. Germline-derived CDR1 and CDR2 are LNHNV and YYDKDF (reference sequence). V was clipped by 3 bases and J by 4 bases; unmatched bases: 5. Patients of the Seattle cohort, enrolled during active infection, were followed longitudinally. The sample is drawn from a study of blood T cell repertoires in COVID-19. Study in general: COVID-19 samples from acute and convalescent phases originated in the United States, Italy and Spain. Sources were T cells, B-cell-depleted T cells, or PBMCs; the material itself was cDNA or gDNA.

Sequencing used peripheral blood. The chain employs TRBV15 and TRBJ2-2, with 10 bases identical to TRBD2. The TCR was taken from a woman aged 50 to 60 with COVID-19, enrolled during active disease. The CDR3 bases are TGTGCCACCAGCAGGGCAGCGGGGGGGCCCACCGGGGAGCTGTTTTTT. It codes for CATSRAAGGPTGELFF. Complete variable domain (other parts from reference TRBV15 and TRBJ2-2): DAMVIQNPRYQVTQFGKPVTLSCSQTLNHNVMYWYQQKSSQAPKLLFHYYDKDFNNEADTPDNFQSRRPNTSFCFLDIRSPGLGDTAMYLCATSRAAGGPTGELFFGEGSRLTVL.